This is a list of T cell receptor beta chains from one sample in a study of a mutant IDH1 vaccine in newly diagnosed glioma. Repertoires were generated with immunoSEQ multiplex PCR, while TCRdb's copy carries only in-frame clones and drops some. Of tens of thousands of clones detected, roughly four fifths appear once; the ten largest clones hold around an eighth. No antigen has been assigned to these receptors. Sequences were derived from PBMCs, sampled from a glioma patient whose treatment included an IDH1 peptide vaccine. The receptors originated from a man in his fifties with glioma. CDR3s include the opening cysteine and the closing phenylalanine or tryptophan. D genes are given only for firm matches. Clone size is stated in some rows and not others, as once, few, many or a class when expanded.

TRBJ1-1	few	TRBV6-1	-	TGTGCCAGCAGTTGGGGACAGAACACTGAAGCTTTCTTT	CASSWGQNTEAFF
TRBJ1-2	-	TRBV6-1	-	TGTGCCAGCAGTGATTATGGCTACACCTTC	CASSDYGYTF
TRBJ1-6	-	TRBV9	-	TGTGCCAGCACCCTGAGTTTCTTGGATTCACCCCTCCACTTT	CASTLSFLDSPLHF
TRBJ2-1	once	TRBV9	TRBD2	TGTGCCAGCAGCGTAGGGAGTAGCGGGGGTGGGGAGCAGTTCTTC	CASSVGSSGGGEQFF
TRBJ2-2	once	TRBV4-3	TRBD1	TGCGCCAGCAGCTACTCCGGGACAGGTCCCGGGGAGCTGTTTTTT	CASSYSGTGPGELFF
TRBJ2-1	-	TRBV9	-	TGTGCCAGCAGCGTAGGCTTTAGCGGCTCCTACAATGAGCAGTTCTTC	CASSVGFSGSYNEQFF
TRBJ2-7	-	TRBV6-5	TRBD2	TGTGCCAGCAGCTCAGCGGGGTACGAGCAGTACTTC	CASSSAGYEQYF
TRBJ2-5	-	TRBV10-3	TRBD2	TGTGCCATCAGGAGGACTAGCGGCCAAGAGACCCAGTACTTC	CAIRRTSGQETQYF
TRBJ1-1	-	TRBV29-1	-	TGCAGCCCCCGGCGGGAAGTCGACACTGAAGCTTTCTTT	CSPRREVDTEAFF
TRBJ1-1	-	TRBV18	TRBD1	TGTGCCAGCTCACCCGACAGGGGGGTCACTGAAGCTTTCTTT	CASSPDRGVTEAFF
TRBJ1-2	-	TRBV27	-	TGTGCCAGCAGCTTTTCGCAGCGGTGGGGCCGAGGCTACACCTTC	CASSFSQRWGRGYTF